The clone carrying this TCR beta chain was counted only a few times. Antigen: not known. Two oligonucleotides, mixed equimolar, formed the beta constant-region primer covering TRBC1 and TRBC2. Ligated cDNA was amplified by four rounds of PCR with nested alpha and beta constant-region primers and SP2. A 12-nucleotide UMI and the SP2 primer were added to the cDNA 3' end by oligonucleotide ligation. Via MiXCR, TCRdb re-called the UMI-ligation and nested PCR reads, giving one row per CDR3 protein. This sample has 120,000 to 150,000 distinct CDR3 sequences; more than 15% occur once, and the top ten carry 0.6% to 0.8%. The sample comes from a study of naive and memory T cell subsets. From the second PCR step, alpha and beta chains were amplified apart. Study observations and caveats: Possibly reflecting memory cells re-expressing CD45RA, a few larger clonotypes occurred in naive repertoires, especially CD8. Naive and memory repertoire findings lacked a ground truth for validation.

The CDR3 spans 15 residues. Germline trimming cut 2 bases from V and 4 bases from J; bases unmatched to any gene: 5. The germline CDR1 and CDR2 sequences are MNHEY and SMNVEV (reference sequence). Source material: naive CD8+ T cells from blood. This TCR was sampled from a human donor in good health. The chain joins TRBV27 to TRBJ1-1; 9 bases align to TRBD1. The CDR3 coding sequence is TGTGCCAGCAGTTTAGCCGGGACAGGGTTCACTGAAGCTTTCTTT. It encodes CASSLAGTGFTEAFF.